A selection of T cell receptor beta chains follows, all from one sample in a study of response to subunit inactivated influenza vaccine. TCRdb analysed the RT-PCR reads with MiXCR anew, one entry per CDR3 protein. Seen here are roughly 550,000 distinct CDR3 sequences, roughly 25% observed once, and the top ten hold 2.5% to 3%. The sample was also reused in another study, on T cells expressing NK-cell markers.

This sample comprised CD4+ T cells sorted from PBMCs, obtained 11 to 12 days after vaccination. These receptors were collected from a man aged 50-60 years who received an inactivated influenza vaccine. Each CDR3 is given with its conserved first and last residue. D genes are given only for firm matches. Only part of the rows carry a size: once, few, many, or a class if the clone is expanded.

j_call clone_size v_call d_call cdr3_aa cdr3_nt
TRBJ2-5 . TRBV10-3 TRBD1 CAISESDRAGETQYF TGTGCCATCAGTGAGTCGGACAGGGCGGGAGAGACCCAGTACTTC
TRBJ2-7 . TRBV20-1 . CSAEKGRLEQYF TGCAGTGCCGAAAAAGGCCGGCTCGAGCAGTACTTC
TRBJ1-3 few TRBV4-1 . CASSQRADGGTGNTIYF TGCGCCAGCAGCCAACGAGCAGACGGGGGAACTGGAAACACCATATATTTT
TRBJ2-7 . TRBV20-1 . CSARQGEGSYEQYF TGCAGTGCTAGACAGGGGGAGGGCTCCTACGAGCAGTACTTC
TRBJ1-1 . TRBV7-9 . CASSLGPRPTEAFF TGTGCCAGCAGCTTGGGGCCCAGGCCCACTGAAGCTTTCTTT
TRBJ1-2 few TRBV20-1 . CSAASQEDGYTF TGCAGTGCTGCATCCCAGGAGGATGGCTACACCTTC
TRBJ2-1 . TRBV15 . CATGLYNEQFF TGTGCCACAGGCCTGTACAATGAGCAGTTCTTC
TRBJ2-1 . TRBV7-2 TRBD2 CASSSGLAGWYNEQFF TGTGCCAGCAGCTCCGGACTAGCGGGGTGGTACAATGAGCAGTTCTTC
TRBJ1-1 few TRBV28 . CASSLATLRGKTEAFF TGTGCCAGCAGTTTGGCTACCCTCAGGGGTAAGACTGAAGCTTTCTTT
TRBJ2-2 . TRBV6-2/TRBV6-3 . CASSYVGPSNTGELFF TGTGCCAGCAGTTATGTTGGCCCCTCAAACACCGGGGAGCTGTTTTTT
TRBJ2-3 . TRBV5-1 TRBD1 CASSSGAGTGRGDTQYF TGCGCCAGCAGCTCGGGCGCTGGGACAGGGAGAGGAGATACGCAGTATTTT
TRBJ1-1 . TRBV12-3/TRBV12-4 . CASTLAGGVGNTEAFF TGTGCCAGCACCCTTGCCGGGGGGGTAGGAAACACTGAAGCTTTCTTT
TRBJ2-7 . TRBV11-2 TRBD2 CASTLVSGKGYEQYF TGTGCCAGCACCTTAGTTAGCGGGAAAGGGTACGAGCAGTACTTC
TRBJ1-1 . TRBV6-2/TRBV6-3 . CASSYFDRRDPAFF TGTGCCAGCAGTTACTTTGACAGAAGGGATCCAGCTTTCTTT
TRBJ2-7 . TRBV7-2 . CASSLEGNVSSYEQYF TGTGCCAGCAGCTTAGAGGGGAACGTTAGCTCCTACGAGCAGTACTTC
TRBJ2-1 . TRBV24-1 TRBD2 CATSEYGLAGGGEQFF TGTGCCACCAGTGAGTACGGACTAGCGGGGGGCGGTGAGCAGTTCTTC
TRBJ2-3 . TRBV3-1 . CASSLRTGKWADTQYF TGTGCCAGCAGCTTGCGGACGGGGAAGTGGGCAGATACGCAGTATTTT
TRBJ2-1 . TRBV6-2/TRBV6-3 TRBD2 CASSYPDWTSGSYNEQFF TGTGCCAGCAGTTACCCAGACTGGACTAGCGGCTCCTACAATGAGCAGTTCTTC
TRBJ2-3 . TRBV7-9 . CASSPTVTQYF TGTGCCAGCAGCCCAACGGTTACGCAGTATTTT
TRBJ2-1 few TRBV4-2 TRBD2 CASSQERPGLAGGGNSYNEQFF TGTGCCAGCAGCCAAGAACGTCCGGGACTAGCGGGGGGGGGCAACTCCTACAATGAGCAGTTCTTC
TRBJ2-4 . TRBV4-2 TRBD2 CASSQEFYSGMVAKNIQYF TGTGCCAGCAGCCAAGAATTTTATAGCGGGATGGTAGCCAAAAACATTCAGTACTTC
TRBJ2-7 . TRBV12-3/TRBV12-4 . CASSFGSQPYEQYF TGTGCCAGCAGTTTCGGTTCCCAACCCTACGAGCAGTACTTC
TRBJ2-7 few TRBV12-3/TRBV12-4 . CASSWTASHYEQYF TGTGCCAGCAGCTGGACAGCCTCTCATTACGAGCAGTACTTC
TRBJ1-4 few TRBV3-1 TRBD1 CASRQGQTTNEKLFF TGTGCCAGCAGACAGGGACAGACAACTAATGAAAAACTGTTTTTT
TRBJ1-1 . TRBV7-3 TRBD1 CASSWSGGNTEAFF TGTGCCAGCAGCTGGTCAGGGGGCAACACTGAAGCTTTCTTT
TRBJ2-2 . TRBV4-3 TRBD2 CASSQEVLAGGVINTGELFF TGCGCCAGCAGCCAAGAAGTACTAGCGGGAGGGGTAATCAACACCGGGGAGCTGTTTTTT
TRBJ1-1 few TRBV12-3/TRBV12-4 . CASRTTGSNTEAFF TGTGCCAGCAGGACAACGGGTTCGAACACTGAAGCTTTCTTT
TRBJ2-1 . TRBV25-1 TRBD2 CASSWGRGGYNEQFF TGTGCCAGCTCCTGGGGTCGGGGGGGCTACAATGAGCAGTTCTTC
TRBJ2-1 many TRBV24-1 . CATSDGARLGHEQFF TGTGCCACCAGTGATGGCGCTCGATTGGGCCATGAGCAGTTCTTC
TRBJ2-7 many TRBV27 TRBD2 CASSRLAGGTTSYEQYF TGTGCCAGCAGTAGACTAGCGGGGGGAACAACCTCCTACGAGCAGTACTTC
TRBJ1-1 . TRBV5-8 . CASPKAFF TGTGCCAGCCCCAAAGCTTTCTTT
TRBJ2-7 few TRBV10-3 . CAISEGRGDEQYF TGTGCCATCAGTGAAGGCAGGGGGGACGAGCAGTACTTC
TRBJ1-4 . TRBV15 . CATSSQGSSGEKLFF TGTGCCACCAGCAGTCAGGGATCTTCGGGTGAAAAACTGTTTTTT
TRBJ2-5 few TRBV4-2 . CASSQGADVYQETQYF TGTGCCAGCAGCCAAGGGGCAGATGTTTACCAAGAGACCCAGTACTTC
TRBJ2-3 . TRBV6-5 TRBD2 CASSYLASGSTDTQYF TGTGCCAGCAGTTATTTGGCTAGCGGGAGCACAGATACGCAGTATTTT
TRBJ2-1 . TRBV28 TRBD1 CASRPGQAHYNEQFF TGTGCCAGCAGACCTGGACAGGCACACTACAATGAGCAGTTCTTC
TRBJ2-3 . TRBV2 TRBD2 CASIIAGGTDTQYF TGTGCCAGCATCATAGCGGGGGGCACAGATACGCAGTATTTT
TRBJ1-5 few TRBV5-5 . CASSLGEQPQHF TGTGCCAGCAGCTTGGGGGAGCAGCCCCAGCATTTT
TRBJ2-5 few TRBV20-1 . CSARRQQETQYF TGCAGTGCTAGAAGACAGCAAGAGACCCAGTACTTC
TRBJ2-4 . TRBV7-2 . CASSLASALAKNIQYF TGTGCCAGCAGCTTAGCGTCGGCCCTAGCCAAAAACATTCAGTACTTC
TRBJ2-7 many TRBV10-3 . CAISGQRSYEQYF TGTGCCATCAGTGGCCAGAGATCCTACGAGCAGTACTTC
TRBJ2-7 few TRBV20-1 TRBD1 CSARDRLGQGTYEQYF TGCAGTGCTAGAGATCGGCTAGGACAGGGAACTTACGAGCAGTACTTC
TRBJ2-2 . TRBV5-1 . CASYGQGGITGELFF TGCGCCAGCTACGGGCAGGGAGGAATCACCGGGGAGCTGTTTTTT
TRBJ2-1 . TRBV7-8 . CASSSTRGGNEQFF TGTGCCAGCAGCTCAACCAGGGGGGGCAATGAGCAGTTCTTC
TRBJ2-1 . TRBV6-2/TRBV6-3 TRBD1 CASSYTPGTGHYNEQFF TGTGCCAGCAGTTACACGCCTGGGACAGGGCACTACAATGAGCAGTTCTTC
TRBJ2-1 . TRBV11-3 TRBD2 CASSPGRGGSNEQFF TGTGCCAGCAGCCCCGGGCGCGGGGGGTCCAATGAGCAGTTCTTC
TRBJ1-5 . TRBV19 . CASSITGLQPQHF TGTGCCAGTAGTATAACCGGGCTTCAGCCCCAGCATTTT